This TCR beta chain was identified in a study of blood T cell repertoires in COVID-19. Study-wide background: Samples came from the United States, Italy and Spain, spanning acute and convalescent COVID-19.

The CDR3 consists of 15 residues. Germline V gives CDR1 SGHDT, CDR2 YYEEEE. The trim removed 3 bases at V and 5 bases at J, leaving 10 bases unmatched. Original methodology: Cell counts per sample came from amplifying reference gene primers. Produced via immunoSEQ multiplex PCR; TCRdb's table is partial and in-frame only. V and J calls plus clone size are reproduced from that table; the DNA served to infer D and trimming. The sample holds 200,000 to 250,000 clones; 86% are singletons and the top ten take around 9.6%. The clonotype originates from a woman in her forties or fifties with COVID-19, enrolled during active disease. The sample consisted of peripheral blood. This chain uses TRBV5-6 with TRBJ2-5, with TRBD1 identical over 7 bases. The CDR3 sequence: CASSSGEGARETQYF. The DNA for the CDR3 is TGTGCCAGCAGCTCAGGCGAGGGGGCCAGGGAGACCCAGTACTTC.